This T cell receptor beta chain was obtained from a study of control samples from healthy donors and cancer patients. CDR3 length equals 18 residues. CDR1 and CDR2 from the germline V gene are ENHRY and SYGVKD. The trim removed 0 bases at V and 0 bases at J, leaving 6 bases unmatched. Method: immunoSEQ multiplex PCR; TCRdb's copy keeps in-frame clones and lacks some. The table includes more than 75,000 clones, approximately 90% detected once. The material sequenced was PBMCs. This clonotype was obtained from a woman in her sixties or seventies with head and neck cancer. The rearrangement uses TRBV10-3 and TRBJ2-1; 9 nucleotides align to TRBD1. The CDR3 DNA sequence: TGTGCCATCAGTGAGTCGTTCGGGACAGGGAGCTCCTACAATGAGCAGTTCTTC. Translating it yields CAISESFGTGSSYNEQFF.